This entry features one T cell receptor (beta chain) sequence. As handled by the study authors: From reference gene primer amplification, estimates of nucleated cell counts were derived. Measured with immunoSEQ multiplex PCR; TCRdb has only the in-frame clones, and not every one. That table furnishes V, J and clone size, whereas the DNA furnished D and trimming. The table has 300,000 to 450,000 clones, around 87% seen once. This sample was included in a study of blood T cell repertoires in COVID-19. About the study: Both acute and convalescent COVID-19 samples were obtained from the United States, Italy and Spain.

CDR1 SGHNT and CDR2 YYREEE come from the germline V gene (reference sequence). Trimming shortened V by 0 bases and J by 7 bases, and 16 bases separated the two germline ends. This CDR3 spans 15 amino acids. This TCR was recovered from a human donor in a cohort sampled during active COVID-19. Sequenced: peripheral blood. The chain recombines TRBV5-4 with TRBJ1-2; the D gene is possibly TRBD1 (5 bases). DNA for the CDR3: TGTGCCAGCAGCTTGGCCCAGGGCCCTTCTGGTGGCTACACCTTC. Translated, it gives CASSLAQGPSGGYTF.